These T cell receptor beta chains were read from a single sample in a study of identical twins. TCRdb itself ran the 5' RACE reads through MiXCR, one entry per CDR3 protein. This repertoire shows about 660,000 distinct CDR3 sequences, roughly 8% found once; its top ten account for more than 0.75%. These data were likewise used in another study, on yellow fever vaccine responses in identical twins.

Sequenced sample: PBMCs. These receptors were collected from a woman aged 18-30 years in good health. CDR3s include the opening cysteine and the closing phenylalanine or tryptophan. Each record gives: J gene, D gene, V gene, clone size, CDR3 DNA, CDR3 protein. A D gene is named only where the DNA matches it firmly. Not all rows give a size; the values are once, few, many and, for expanded clones, a class.

J gene: TRBJ2-5; D gene: NA; V gene: TRBV9; clone size: few; CDR3 DNA: TGTGCCAGCAGCGTAGGTATGGGGCTAGCTGGAGAGACCCAGTACTTC; CDR3 protein: CASSVGMGLAGETQYF
J gene: TRBJ1-2; D gene: TRBD1; V gene: TRBV7-9; clone size: NA; CDR3 DNA: TGTGCCAGCAGCTCCGGGACAGGGGAGATGGGCTACACCTTC; CDR3 protein: CASSSGTGEMGYTF
J gene: TRBJ2-7; D gene: TRBD2; V gene: TRBV29-1; clone size: many; CDR3 DNA: TGCAGCGTTGCTAGCGGGAGCTACGAGCAGTACTTC; CDR3 protein: CSVASGSYEQYF
J gene: TRBJ2-6; D gene: TRBD1; V gene: TRBV3-1; clone size: NA; CDR3 DNA: TGTGCCAGCAGCCAAGAAGGGGGCCGGACAGGGGCTGGGGCCAACGTCCTGACTTTC; CDR3 protein: CASSQEGGRTGAGANVLTF
J gene: TRBJ2-5; D gene: NA; V gene: TRBV5-5; clone size: NA; CDR3 DNA: TGTGCCAGCAGCTTGGATATGGAGGAAGAGACCCAGTACTTC; CDR3 protein: CASSLDMEEETQYF
J gene: TRBJ2-3; D gene: NA; V gene: TRBV5-5; clone size: NA; CDR3 DNA: TGTGCCAGCAGCTTGGCCGGGACATCCATCACAGATACGCAGTATTTT; CDR3 protein: CASSLAGTSITDTQYF
J gene: TRBJ2-1; D gene: TRBD1; V gene: TRBV27; clone size: few; CDR3 DNA: TGTGCCAGCAGTCCCGTTAAGGGACAGCCTGCAATCTCCTACAATGAGCAGTTCTTC; CDR3 protein: CASSPVKGQPAISYNEQFF
J gene: TRBJ2-5; D gene: NA; V gene: TRBV6-1; clone size: NA; CDR3 DNA: TGTGCCAGCAGTCCCTGGACCGTAATGAACCAAGAGACCCAGTACTTC; CDR3 protein: CASSPWTVMNQETQYF
J gene: TRBJ2-7; D gene: TRBD2; V gene: TRBV5-1; clone size: many; CDR3 DNA: TGCGCCAGCAGACGTTCTTCCAGCGGGAGTTGGGAGCAGTACTTC; CDR3 protein: CASRRSSSGSWEQYF
J gene: TRBJ1-5; D gene: NA; V gene: TRBV12-3/TRBV12-4; clone size: many; CDR3 DNA: TGTGCCAGCAGTCCTAGGACTTATGAGCCCCAGCATTTT; CDR3 protein: CASSPRTYEPQHF
J gene: TRBJ2-3; D gene: TRBD2; V gene: TRBV6-1; clone size: few; CDR3 DNA: TGTGCCAGCATGGAGCGGGAGGGCCGAATCATCGCAGATACGCAGTATTTT; CDR3 protein: CASMEREGRIIADTQYF
J gene: TRBJ2-7; D gene: NA; V gene: TRBV21-1; clone size: few; CDR3 DNA: TGTGCCAGCAGCAACGGGACAACCAAGGCCCTGATGGGGGTATACGAGCAGTACTTC; CDR3 protein: CASSNGTTKALMGVYEQYF
J gene: TRBJ1-2; D gene: NA; V gene: TRBV25-1; clone size: few; CDR3 DNA: TGTGCCAGCAGTGAATTCGGACAGCACTATGGCTACACCTTC; CDR3 protein: CASSEFGQHYGYTF
J gene: TRBJ2-1; D gene: TRBD2; V gene: TRBV20-1; clone size: few; CDR3 DNA: TGCAGTGCTAGAGTCCGGACTAGCGGGGGGGGCGGTGAGCAGTTCTTC; CDR3 protein: CSARVRTSGGGGEQFF
J gene: TRBJ2-3; D gene: NA; V gene: TRBV4-1; clone size: many; CDR3 DNA: TGCGCCAGCAGCCAAGAGGGGGGAGGTAGCACAGATACGCAGTATTTT; CDR3 protein: CASSQEGGGSTDTQYF
J gene: TRBJ2-4; D gene: NA; V gene: TRBV20-1; clone size: NA; CDR3 DNA: TGCAGTGCTAGAGCGACAGTCCTAGCCAAAGACATTCAGTACTTC; CDR3 protein: CSARATVLAKDIQYF
J gene: TRBJ2-1; D gene: TRBD1; V gene: TRBV4-1; clone size: few; CDR3 DNA: TGCGCCAGCAGCCAAGAACAGGGGGCGGAGTCCTACAATGAGCAGTTCTTC; CDR3 protein: CASSQEQGAESYNEQFF
J gene: TRBJ2-3; D gene: TRBD2; V gene: TRBV7-2; clone size: few; CDR3 DNA: TGTGCCAGCAGCATATCGCTAGCGGGGCGGCAATTGGATACGCAGTATTTT; CDR3 protein: CASSISLAGRQLDTQYF
J gene: TRBJ2-5; D gene: NA; V gene: TRBV25-1; clone size: NA; CDR3 DNA: TGTGCCAGCAGTGATTTGGGGCAGGGCGGGGAGACCCAGTACTTC; CDR3 protein: CASSDLGQGGETQYF
J gene: TRBJ2-7; D gene: NA; V gene: TRBV4-2; clone size: NA; CDR3 DNA: TGTGCCAGCAGCCAAGGAGTCGGCCTCCAAAACGAGCAGTACTTC; CDR3 protein: CASSQGVGLQNEQYF
J gene: TRBJ2-5; D gene: NA; V gene: TRBV7-9; clone size: few; CDR3 DNA: TGTGCCAGCAGCTTAGAAGCAAGGGTTTCAGAGACCCAGTACTTC; CDR3 protein: CASSLEARVSETQYF
J gene: TRBJ2-7; D gene: NA; V gene: TRBV25-1; clone size: NA; CDR3 DNA: TGTGCCAGCAGTGAATTCGGGTACGAGCAGTACTTC; CDR3 protein: CASSEFGYEQYF
J gene: TRBJ1-4; D gene: TRBD1; V gene: TRBV20-1; clone size: NA; CDR3 DNA: TGCAGTGCTAGAGACGCCGGGACAGTATTTAATGAAGAACTGTTTTTT; CDR3 protein: CSARDAGTVFNEELFF
J gene: TRBJ2-7; D gene: NA; V gene: TRBV24-1; clone size: NA; CDR3 DNA: TGTGCCACCAGTGATCGACTTGACTCCTACGAGCAGTACTTC; CDR3 protein: CATSDRLDSYEQYF
J gene: TRBJ2-5; D gene: NA; V gene: TRBV3-1; clone size: NA; CDR3 DNA: TGTGCCAGCAGCCAAGGGGGCCTATTCCAAGAGACCCAGTACTTC; CDR3 protein: CASSQGGLFQETQYF